This T cell receptor beta chain was sequenced in a study of T cell changes during pregnancy in multiple sclerosis. Sequencing was performed with immunoSEQ multiplex PCR; in TCRdb, only in-frame clones are kept and a portion is missing. The sample has 50,000 to 70,000 clones, about 91% seen once. Losses at the gene ends were 4 bases for V and 4 bases for J; bases not matched to a gene: 3. The CDR3 contains 14 residues. Germline V gene sequence: CDR1 MNHEY, CDR2 SMNVEV (reference sequence). The chain employs TRBV27 and TRBJ2-7; 11 bases map to TRBD2. The sample was peripheral blood, taken in the first trimester of pregnancy. The clonotype was recovered from a female donor with multiple sclerosis, enrolled in a pregnancy study. DNA for the CDR3: TGTGCCAGCAGTTCATTAGCGGGGGGGTACGAGCAGTACTTC. It yields the protein CASSSLAGGYEQYF.